The 10 T cell receptor beta chains below come from one sample, sequenced in a study of OX40 agonist ivuxolimab in advanced cancers. Clones were read by immunoSEQ multiplex PCR, and TCRdb kept only the in-frame ones, dropping some. In the table there are about 45,000 clones, around 84% of which are singletons. The sample in question was CD4+ or CD8+ T cells sorted from blood, obtained in a trial of the OX40 agonist ivuxolimab. The receptors come from an adult with an advanced solid tumor such as melanoma, head and neck, liver or kidney cancer.

J is TRBJ2-1 and V is TRBV4-2; TRBD2 matches at 7 bases. CDR3 length equals 18 residues. V gave up 4 bases and J gave up 0 bases; unmatched junction bases: 12. Germline V gene data show CDR1 as LGHNA and CDR2 as YNFKEQ. The CDR3 nucleotides read TGTGCCAGCAGCCGTCTGTCGGGGGGTAAGAGCTCCTACAATGAGCAGTTCTTC. This codes for CASSRLSGGKSSYNEQFF.

V and J are TRBV5-8 and TRBJ2-3; 7 bases line up with TRBD1. The CDR3 sequence is 14 residues long. V lost 1 base and J lost 3; bases outside the gene matches: 2. Germline V CDR1 and CDR2: SGHTS, YDEGEE. The CDR3: CASSLNRGTDTQYF. Written as DNA, the CDR3 is TGTGCCAGCAGCTTGAACAGGGGAACAGATACGCAGTATTTT. Based on the CDR3 plus reference TRBV5-8 and TRBJ2-3, the full variable domain is EAGVTQSPTHLIKTRGQQATLRCSPISGHTSVYWYQQALGLGLQFLLWYDEGEERNRGNFPPRFSGRQFPNYSSELNVNALELEDSALYLCASSLNRGTDTQYFGPGTRLTVL.

The chain carries TRBV4-3 and TRBJ1-3; the D is unclear. V was clipped by 0 bases and J by 4 bases, with 13 bases between them. The CDR3 is 16 amino acids. CDR1 LGHNA and CDR2 YSLEER come from the germline V gene. CDR3 DNA: TGCGCCAGCAGCCAAGAACTTGGAGGGAACGGAAACACCATATATTTT. It encodes CASSQELGGNGNTIYF.

This clone was detected a few times. The chain joins TRBV6-1 to TRBJ1-3; D is unresolved. CDR3 size: 16 residues. Germline V CDR1 and CDR2: MNHNS, SASEGT. Trimming left V 3 bases short and J 0 bases short, with 12 bases between. CDR3 region: CASSETRLSSGNTIYF. Here the CDR3 DNA reads TGTGCCAGCAGTGAGACCAGGTTGAGCTCTGGAAACACCATATATTTT.

The chain joins TRBV19 to TRBJ1-5; D gene ambiguous. CDR1 is LNHDA, CDR2 SQIVND, per germline (reference sequence). The CDR3 is 14 amino acids. Trimming pared 3 bases from V and 2 bases from J, leaving 8 bases between. The CDR3 reads CASSIGQGNQPQHF. DNA for the CDR3: TGTGCCAGTAGTATTGGGCAGGGCAATCAGCCCCAGCATTTT.

The chain joins TRBV5-6 to TRBJ1-3; D not certain. The CDR3 is made up of 14 amino acids. Germline CDR1 and CDR2: SGHDT and YYEEEE. V was clipped by 0 bases and J by 12 bases, with 16 bases between them. CDR3: CASSLGSGIRVIYF. CDR3 DNA sequence: TGTGCCAGCAGCTTGGGGTCGGGAATTCGTGTCATATATTTT.

The chain carries TRBV6-5 and TRBJ1-5; the D gene is possibly TRBD1 (6 bases). Trimming removed 6 bases from V and 4 bases from J, with 13 bases in between. Germline CDR1 MNHEY, CDR2 SVGAGI. The CDR3 is made up of 14 amino acids. Here the CDR3 reads CASRADRYNQPQHF. For the CDR3, the DNA is TGTGCCAGCAGAGCTGACAGGTATAATCAGCCCCAGCATTTT.

The J gene is TRBJ2-7, the V gene TRBV7-1; maybe TRBD2 (5 bases). TRBV7-1 is recorded as an ORF, its role being uncertain. The CDR3 consists of 13 residues. V lost 5 bases to trimming and J lost 7 bases, with 15 bases between them. The CDR3: CASSLIRSGEQYF. In DNA, the CDR3 is TGTGCCAGCAGCCTAATTCGATCGGGGGAGCAGTACTTC.

J is TRBJ1-4 and V is TRBV6-1; D might be TRBD1 (6 bases). V was pared by 6 bases and J by 0 bases, with 8 bases between. The germline gives CDR1 MNHNS, CDR2 SASEGT. This CDR3 comprises 14 residues. Written as DNA, the CDR3 is TGTGCCAGCAGGGACAGAGCAACTAATGAAAAACTGTTTTTT. Its translation: CASRDRATNEKLFF.

The gene calls are TRBV10-2 and TRBJ2-7; 9 bases line up with TRBD1. CDR1 and CDR2 from the germline V gene are WSHSY and SAAADI. This CDR3 has 13 amino acids. The J segment lost 3 bases and the V segment lost 5 bases, leaving 2 bases of the junction unmatched. The CDR3 is CASSTGGYYEQYF. The CDR3 nucleotides are TGCGCCAGCAGTACAGGGGGCTACTACGAGCAGTACTTC.